This TCR beta chain originates from a study of OX40 agonist ivuxolimab in advanced cancers. Study-level information: The patients received agonistic anti-OX40 (CD134) antibody ivuxolimab. Study results and limitations: CD8+ T cells showed, on average, more clonal expansion than CD4+ cells.

Clones were read by immunoSEQ multiplex PCR, and TCRdb kept only the in-frame ones, dropping some. Of roughly 67,000 clones listed, approximately 86% are singletons. For this clone: No antigen is known for it.

Patients were ruled out by autoimmune disease history or systemic immunosuppression. With 8 bases clipped from V and 4 bases from J, the junction kept 4 bases outside the gene matches. This CDR3 is built from 13 residues. Germline values: CDR1 SNHLY, CDR2 FYNNEI. Here the sequenced sample was CD4+ or CD8+ T cells sorted from blood, taken in a trial of the OX40 agonist ivuxolimab. This TCR was sampled from an adult with an advanced solid tumor such as melanoma, head and neck, liver or kidney cancer. The gene calls are TRBV2 and TRBJ1-5; 8 bases are a match to TRBD1. CDR3 bases: TGTGCCAGCTCAGGGGGCAAGAATCAGCCCCAGCATTTT. Protein sequence: CASSGGKNQPQHF. The whole variable domain, filled in from reference TRBV2 and TRBJ1-5, reads EPEVTQTPSHQVTQMGQEVILRCVPISNHLYFYWYRQILGQKVEFLVSFYNNEISEKSEIFDDQFSVERPDGSNFTLKIRSTKLEDSAMYFCASSGGKNQPQHFGDGTRLSIL.